There are a few counts of the clone carrying this T cell receptor (beta chain). Its specificity is not known. Prepared TCR beta cDNA libraries contained unique molecular identifiers. T cells numbering roughly 0.85 to 10 million gave rise to a few hundred thousand cDNA molecules. MiXCR, run by TCRdb on the PCR reads, gives a single entry per CDR3 protein. The repertoire consists of fewer than 850,000 distinct CDR3 sequences, with 25% to 30% occurring once and the leading ten covering 0.56%. Germline V gives CDR1 MNHEY, CDR2 SVGAGI. This CDR3 region has 13 residues. V shed 2 bases and J shed 5 bases, with 9 bases lying between them. This sample was included in a study of post-analysis software for immune sequencing data. General study results and limits: Included in a set of about 5 TRBV segments more frequent in patients than controls were TRBV5-6, TRBV5-1 and TRBV20-1. Strong co-clustering by F measure linked samples that shared a preparation batch.

The sequence was obtained from a girl aged 10 to 17 with multiple sclerosis. The sample taken for sequencing was blood. The chain links TRBV6-5 to TRBJ1-1; D is unclear. CDR3 DNA sequence: TGTGCCAGCAGTTACCCCGACCGGACTGAAGCTTTCTTT. This codes for CASSYPDRTEAFF.